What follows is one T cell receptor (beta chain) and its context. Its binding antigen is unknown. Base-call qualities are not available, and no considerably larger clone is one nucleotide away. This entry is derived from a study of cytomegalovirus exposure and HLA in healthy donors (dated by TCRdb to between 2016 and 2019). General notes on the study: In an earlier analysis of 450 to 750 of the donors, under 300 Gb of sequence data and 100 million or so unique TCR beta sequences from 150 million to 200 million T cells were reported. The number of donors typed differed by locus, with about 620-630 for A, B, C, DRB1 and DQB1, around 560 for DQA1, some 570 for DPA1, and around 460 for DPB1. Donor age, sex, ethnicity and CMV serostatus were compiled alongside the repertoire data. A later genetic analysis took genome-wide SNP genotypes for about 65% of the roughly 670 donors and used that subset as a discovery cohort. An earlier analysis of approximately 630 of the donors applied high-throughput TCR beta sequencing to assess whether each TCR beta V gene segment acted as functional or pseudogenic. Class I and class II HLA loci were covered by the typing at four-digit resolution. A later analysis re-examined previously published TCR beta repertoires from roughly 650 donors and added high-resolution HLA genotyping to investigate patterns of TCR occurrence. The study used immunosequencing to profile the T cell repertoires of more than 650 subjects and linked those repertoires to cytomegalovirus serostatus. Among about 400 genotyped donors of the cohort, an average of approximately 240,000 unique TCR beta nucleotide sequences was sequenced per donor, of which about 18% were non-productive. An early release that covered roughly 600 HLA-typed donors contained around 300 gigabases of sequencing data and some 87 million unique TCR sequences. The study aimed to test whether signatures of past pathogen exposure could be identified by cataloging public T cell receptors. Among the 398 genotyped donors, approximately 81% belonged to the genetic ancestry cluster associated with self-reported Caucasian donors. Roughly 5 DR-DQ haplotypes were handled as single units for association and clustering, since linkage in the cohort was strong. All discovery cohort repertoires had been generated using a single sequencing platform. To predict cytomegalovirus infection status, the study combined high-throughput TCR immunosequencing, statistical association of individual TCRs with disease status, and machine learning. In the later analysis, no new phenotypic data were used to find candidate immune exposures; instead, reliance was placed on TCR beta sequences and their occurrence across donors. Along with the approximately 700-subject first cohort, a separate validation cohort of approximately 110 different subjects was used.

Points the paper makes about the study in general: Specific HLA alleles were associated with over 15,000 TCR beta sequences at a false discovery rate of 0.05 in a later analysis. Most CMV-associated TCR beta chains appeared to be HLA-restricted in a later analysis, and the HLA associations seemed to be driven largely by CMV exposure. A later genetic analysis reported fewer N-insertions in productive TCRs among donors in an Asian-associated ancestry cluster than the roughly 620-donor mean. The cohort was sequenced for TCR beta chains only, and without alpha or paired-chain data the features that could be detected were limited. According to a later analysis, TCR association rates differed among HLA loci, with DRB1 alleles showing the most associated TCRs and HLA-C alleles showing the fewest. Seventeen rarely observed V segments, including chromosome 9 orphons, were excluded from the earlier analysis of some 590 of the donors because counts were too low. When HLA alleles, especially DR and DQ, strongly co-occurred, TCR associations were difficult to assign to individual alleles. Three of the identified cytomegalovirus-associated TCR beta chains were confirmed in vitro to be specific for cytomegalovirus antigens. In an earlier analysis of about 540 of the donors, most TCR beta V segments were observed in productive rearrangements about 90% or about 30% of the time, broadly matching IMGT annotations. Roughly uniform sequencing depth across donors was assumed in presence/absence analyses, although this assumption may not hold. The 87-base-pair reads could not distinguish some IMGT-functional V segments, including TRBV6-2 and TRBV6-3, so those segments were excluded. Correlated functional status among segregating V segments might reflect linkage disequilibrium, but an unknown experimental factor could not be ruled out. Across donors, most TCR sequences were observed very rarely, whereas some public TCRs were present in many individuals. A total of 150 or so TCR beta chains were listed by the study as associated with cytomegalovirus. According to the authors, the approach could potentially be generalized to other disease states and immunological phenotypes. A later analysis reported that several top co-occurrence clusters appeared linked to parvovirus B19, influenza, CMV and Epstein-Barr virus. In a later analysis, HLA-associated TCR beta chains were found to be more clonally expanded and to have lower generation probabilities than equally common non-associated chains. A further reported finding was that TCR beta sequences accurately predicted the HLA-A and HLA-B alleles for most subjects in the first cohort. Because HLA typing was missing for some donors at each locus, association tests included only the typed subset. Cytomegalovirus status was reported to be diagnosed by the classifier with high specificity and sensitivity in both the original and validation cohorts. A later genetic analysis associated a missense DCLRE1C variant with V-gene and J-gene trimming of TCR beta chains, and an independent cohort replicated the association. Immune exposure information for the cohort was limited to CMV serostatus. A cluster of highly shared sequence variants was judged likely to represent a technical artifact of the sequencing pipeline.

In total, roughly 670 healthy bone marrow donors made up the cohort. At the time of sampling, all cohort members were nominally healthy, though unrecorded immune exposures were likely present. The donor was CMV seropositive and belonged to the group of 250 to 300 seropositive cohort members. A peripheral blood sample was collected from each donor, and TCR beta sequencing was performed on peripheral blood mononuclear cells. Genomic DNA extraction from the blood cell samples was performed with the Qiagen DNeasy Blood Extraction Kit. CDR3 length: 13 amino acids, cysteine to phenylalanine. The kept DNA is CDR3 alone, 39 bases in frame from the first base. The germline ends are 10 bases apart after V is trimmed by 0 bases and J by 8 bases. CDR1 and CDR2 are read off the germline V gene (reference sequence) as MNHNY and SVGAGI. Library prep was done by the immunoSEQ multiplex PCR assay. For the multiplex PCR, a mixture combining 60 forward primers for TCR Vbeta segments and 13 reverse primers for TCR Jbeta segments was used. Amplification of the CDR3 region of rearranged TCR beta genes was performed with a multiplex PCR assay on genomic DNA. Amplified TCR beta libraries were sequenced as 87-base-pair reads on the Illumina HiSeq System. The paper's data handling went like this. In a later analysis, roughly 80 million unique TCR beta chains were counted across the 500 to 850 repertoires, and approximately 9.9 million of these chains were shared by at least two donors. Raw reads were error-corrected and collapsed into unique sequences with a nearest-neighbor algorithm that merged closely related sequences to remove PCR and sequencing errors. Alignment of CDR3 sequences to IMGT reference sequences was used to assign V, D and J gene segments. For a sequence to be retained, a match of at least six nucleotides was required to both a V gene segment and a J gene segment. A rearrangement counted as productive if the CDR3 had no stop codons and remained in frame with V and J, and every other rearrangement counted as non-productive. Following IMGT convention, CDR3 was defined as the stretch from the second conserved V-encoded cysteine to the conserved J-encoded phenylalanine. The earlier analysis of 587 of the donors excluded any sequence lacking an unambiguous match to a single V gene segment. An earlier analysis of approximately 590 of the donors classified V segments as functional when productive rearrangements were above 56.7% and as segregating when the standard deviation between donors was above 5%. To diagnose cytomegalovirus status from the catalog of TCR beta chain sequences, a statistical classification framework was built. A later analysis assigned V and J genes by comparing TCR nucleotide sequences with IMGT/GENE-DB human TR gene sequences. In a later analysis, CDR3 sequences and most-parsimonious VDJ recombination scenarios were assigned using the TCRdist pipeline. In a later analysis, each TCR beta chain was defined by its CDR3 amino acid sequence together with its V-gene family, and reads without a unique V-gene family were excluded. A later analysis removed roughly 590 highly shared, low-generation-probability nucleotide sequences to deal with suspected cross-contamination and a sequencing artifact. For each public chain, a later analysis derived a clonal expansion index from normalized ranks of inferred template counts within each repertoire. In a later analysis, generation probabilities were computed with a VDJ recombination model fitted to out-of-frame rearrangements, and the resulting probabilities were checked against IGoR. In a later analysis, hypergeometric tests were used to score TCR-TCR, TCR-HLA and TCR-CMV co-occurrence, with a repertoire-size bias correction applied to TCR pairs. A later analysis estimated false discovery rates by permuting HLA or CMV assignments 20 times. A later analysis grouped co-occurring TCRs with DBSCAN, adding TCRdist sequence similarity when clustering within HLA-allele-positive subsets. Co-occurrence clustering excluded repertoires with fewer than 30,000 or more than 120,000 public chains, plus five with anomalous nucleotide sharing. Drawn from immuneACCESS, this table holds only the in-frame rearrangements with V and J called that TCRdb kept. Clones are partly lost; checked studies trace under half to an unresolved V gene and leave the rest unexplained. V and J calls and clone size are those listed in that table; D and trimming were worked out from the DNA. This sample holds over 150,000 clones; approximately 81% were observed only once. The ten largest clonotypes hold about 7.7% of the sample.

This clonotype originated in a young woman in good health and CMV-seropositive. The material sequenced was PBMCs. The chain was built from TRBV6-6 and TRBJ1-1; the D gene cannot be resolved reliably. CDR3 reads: CASSYSNPGEAFF. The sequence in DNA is TGTGCCAGCAGTTACTCGAACCCCGGGGAAGCTTTCTTT.